This TCR beta chain came from a study of T cells and Merkel cell carcinoma outcomes (dated by TCRdb to between 2020 and 2021). Looking at the study overall: The study examined the tumor T-cell repertoire together with T-cell density as predictors of clinical outcome in patients with Merkel cell carcinoma. The paper's findings and limits, for the study overall: The combination of T-cell repertoire features and T-cell density was reported to predict clinical outcomes in patients with Merkel cell carcinoma.

Notes on this clone: Which antigen it targets is not known. Base qualities are not recorded, but no much larger clone differs from it by a single base.

Library creation used the immunoSEQ multiplex PCR assay. TCRdb stores this immuneACCESS table with in-frame sequences only. Part of the clones is absent; in the studies checked, under half of the shortfall reflects unresolved V genes, and no reason is known for the rest. The sample yields approximately 2,000 clones; roughly 92% were counted once. The biggest ten clones account for 1.8% of the sample. Samples came from patients with Merkel cell carcinoma. The specimen sequenced was tumor tissue from Merkel cell carcinoma. The source of this sequence is a human donor with Merkel cell carcinoma.

The nucleotides are TGTGCCAGCAGCCAGATAGGTGCAACTAATGAAAAACTGTTTTTT. This encodes CASSQIGATNEKLFF. This receptor chain uses TRBV6-6 and TRBJ1-4; the D gene cannot be named for sure. V is pared back by 6 bases and J by 0 bases, with 11 bases lying between the germline termini. Per the germline V gene (reference sequence), MNHNY is the CDR1 and SVGAGI is the CDR2. From cysteine to phenylalanine, the CDR3 is 15 amino acids long. The DNA shown is the 45-base CDR3, in frame from base 1.